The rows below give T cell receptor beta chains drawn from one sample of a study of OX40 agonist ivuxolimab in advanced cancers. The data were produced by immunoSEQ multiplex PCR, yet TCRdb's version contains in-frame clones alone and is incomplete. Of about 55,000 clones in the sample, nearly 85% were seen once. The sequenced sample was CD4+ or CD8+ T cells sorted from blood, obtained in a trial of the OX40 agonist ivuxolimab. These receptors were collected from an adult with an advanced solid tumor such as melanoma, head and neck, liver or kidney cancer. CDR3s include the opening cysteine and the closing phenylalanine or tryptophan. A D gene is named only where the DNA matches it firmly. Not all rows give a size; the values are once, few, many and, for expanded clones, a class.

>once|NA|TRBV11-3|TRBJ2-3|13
CASSVGIADTQYF
TGTGCCAGCAGTGTAGGGATCGCAGATACGCAGTATTTT
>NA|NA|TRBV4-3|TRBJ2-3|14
CASSQVGGQDTQYF
TGCGCCAGCAGCCAAGTTGGGGGCCAAGATACGCAGTATTTT
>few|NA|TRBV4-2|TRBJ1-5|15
CASSQEARVGQPQHF
TGTGCCAGCAGCCAAGAAGCCAGGGTAGGTCAGCCCCAGCATTTT
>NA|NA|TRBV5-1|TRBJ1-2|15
CASSVGTGANYGYTF
TGCGCCAGCAGCGTGGGCACAGGAGCTAACTATGGCTACACCTTC
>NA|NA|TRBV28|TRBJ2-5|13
CASRGAGQETQYF
TGTGCCAGCAGGGGGGCTGGCCAAGAGACCCAGTACTTC
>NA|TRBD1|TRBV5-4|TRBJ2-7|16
CASSPPRTGISYEQYF
TGTGCCAGCAGCCCACCTCGGACAGGGATCTCCTACGAGCAGTACTTC
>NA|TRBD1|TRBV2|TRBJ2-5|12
CATGTGGKTQYF
TGTGCCACCGGGACAGGGGGGAAGACCCAGTACTTC
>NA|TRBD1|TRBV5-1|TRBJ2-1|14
CASSRGQGRDEQFF
TGCGCCAGCAGTCGCGGACAGGGGAGGGATGAGCAGTTCTTC
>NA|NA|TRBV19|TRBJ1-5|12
CASGTSGIPQHF
TGTGCCAGTGGGACGAGCGGCATACCCCAGCATTTT
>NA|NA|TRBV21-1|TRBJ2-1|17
CASSRQRDHLPYNEQFF
TGTGCCAGCAGCAGGCAAAGGGACCACTTACCCTACAATGAGCAGTTCTTC
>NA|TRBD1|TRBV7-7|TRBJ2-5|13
CASSPTGTKTQYF
TGTGCTAGCAGCCCGACAGGGACGAAGACCCAGTACTTC
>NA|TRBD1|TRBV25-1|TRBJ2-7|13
CASIRAGGSEQYF
TGTGCCAGCATCAGAGCAGGGGGAAGCGAGCAGTACTTC
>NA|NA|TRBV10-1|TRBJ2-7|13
CASRNRFYYEQYF
TGCGCCAGCAGGAACAGGTTTTACTACGAGCAGTACTTC
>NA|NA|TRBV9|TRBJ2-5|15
CASSVRWGHQETQYF
TGTGCCAGCAGCGTTCGGTGGGGGCACCAAGAGACCCAGTACTTC
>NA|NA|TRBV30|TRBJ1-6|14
CAWRGGLSNSPLHF
TGTGCCTGGAGAGGGGGGCTTTCGAATTCACCCCTCCACTTT
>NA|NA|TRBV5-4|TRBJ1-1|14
CASSIGTVNTEAFF
TGTGCCAGCAGCATCGGGACGGTGAACACTGAAGCTTTCTTT
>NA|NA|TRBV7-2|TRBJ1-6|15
CASSLVADSDSPLHF
TGTGCCAGCAGCTTAGTGGCCGACTCGGATTCACCCCTCCACTTT
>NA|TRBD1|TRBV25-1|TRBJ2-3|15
CASSDFQGAADTQYF
TGTGCCAGCAGTGATTTTCAGGGGGCAGCAGATACGCAGTATTTT
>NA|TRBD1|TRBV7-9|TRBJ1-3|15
CASSFHTGTDNTIYF
TGTGCCAGCAGCTTTCACACCGGGACAGACAACACCATATATTTT
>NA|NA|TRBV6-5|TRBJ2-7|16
CASSYSPPGTGYEQYF
TGTGCCAGCAGTTACTCCCCCCCCGGCACGGGGTACGAGCAGTACTTC
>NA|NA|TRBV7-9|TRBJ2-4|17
CASSSRGRRGVENIQYF
TGTGCCAGCAGCTCGAGGGGTAGGCGGGGAGTCGAAAACATTCAGTACTTC
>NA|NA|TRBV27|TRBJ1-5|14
CASSFGGAHQPQHF
TGTGCCAGCAGTTTCGGGGGGGCCCATCAGCCCCAGCATTTT
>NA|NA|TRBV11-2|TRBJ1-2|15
CASSYRHRENYGYTF
TGTGCCAGCAGCTACCGCCACAGGGAAAACTATGGCTACACCTTC
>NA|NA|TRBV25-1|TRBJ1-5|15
CASSGALIGDQPQHF
TGTGCCAGCAGTGGTGCCCTTATCGGAGATCAGCCCCAGCATTTT
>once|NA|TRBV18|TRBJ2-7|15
CASSPAAVGLHEQYF
TGTGCCAGCTCACCCGCCGCGGTGGGGCTCCACGAGCAGTACTTC
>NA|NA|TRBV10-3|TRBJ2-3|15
CAISDPGGSTDTQYF
TGTGCCATCAGTGACCCGGGGGGCAGCACAGATACGCAGTATTTT
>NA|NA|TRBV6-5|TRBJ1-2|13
CASSYDRNYGYTF
TGTGCCAGCAGTTACGACAGGAACTATGGCTACACCTTC
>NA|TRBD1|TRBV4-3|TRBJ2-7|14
CASSREDRVDEQYF
TGCGCCAGCAGCCGAGAAGACAGGGTTGACGAGCAGTACTTC
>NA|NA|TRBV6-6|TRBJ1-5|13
CASRQASNQPQHF
TGTGCCAGCAGACAAGCGAGCAATCAGCCCCAGCATTTT
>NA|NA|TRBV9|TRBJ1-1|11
CARELEAEAFF
TGTGCCAGGGAATTAGAAGCTGAAGCTTTCTTT
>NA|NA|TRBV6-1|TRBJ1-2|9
CASSGPYTF
TGTGCCAGCAGCGGCCCCTACACCTTC
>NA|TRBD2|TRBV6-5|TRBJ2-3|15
CASSRGLAGTDTQYF
TGTGCCAGCAGTCGGGGACTAGCGGGGACAGATACGCAGTATTTT
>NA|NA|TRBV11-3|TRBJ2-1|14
CASSTGQAYNEQFF
TGTGCCAGCAGCACCGGGCAGGCCTACAATGAGCAGTTCTTC
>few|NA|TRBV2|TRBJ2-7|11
CASSREYEQYF
TGTGCCAGCAGTAGAGAGTACGAGCAGTACTTC
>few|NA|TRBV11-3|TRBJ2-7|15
CASSLDGQRSYEQYF
TGTGCCAGCAGCTTAGATGGACAGCGCTCCTACGAGCAGTACTTC
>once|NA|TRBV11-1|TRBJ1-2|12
CASSLGGLGYTF
TGTGCCAGCAGCTTAGGAGGGCTCGGCTACACCTTC
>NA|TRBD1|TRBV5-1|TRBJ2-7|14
CASSKTGNSYEQYF
TGCGCCAGCAGCAAGACAGGGAACTCCTACGAGCAGTACTTC
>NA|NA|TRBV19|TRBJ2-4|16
CASSTLKSGAKNIQYF
TGTGCCAGTAGTACCCTCAAATCTGGGGCCAAAAACATTCAGTACTTC
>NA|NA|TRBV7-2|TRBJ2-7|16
CASSSFPLGGTHEQYF
TGTGCCAGCAGCTCATTCCCGTTAGGGGGGACCCACGAGCAGTACTTC
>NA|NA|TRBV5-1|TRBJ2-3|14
CASSLQLGTDTQYF
TGCGCCAGCAGCTTGCAGCTTGGCACAGATACGCAGTATTTT
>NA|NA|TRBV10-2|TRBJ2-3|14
CASSVRASTDTQYF
TGCGCCAGCAGTGTTCGCGCTAGCACAGATACGCAGTATTTT
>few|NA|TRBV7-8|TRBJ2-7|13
CASGGRVTYEQYF
TGTGCCAGCGGGGGCAGGGTAACCTACGAGCAGTACTTC
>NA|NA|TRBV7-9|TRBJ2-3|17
CASSLGALGGPADTQYF
TGTGCCAGCAGCTTAGGAGCCCTGGGCGGGCCCGCAGATACGCAGTATTTT
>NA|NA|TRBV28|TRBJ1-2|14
CASSFPGADYGYTF
TGTGCCAGCAGTTTTCCGGGGGCGGACTATGGCTACACCTTC
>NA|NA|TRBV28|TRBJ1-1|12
CASSRESGSAFF
TGTGCCAGCAGCCGAGAATCCGGCTCAGCTTTCTTT
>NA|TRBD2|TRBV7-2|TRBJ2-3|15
CASSSQLAGGNTQYF
TGTGCCAGCAGCTCCCAACTAGCGGGGGGGAATACGCAGTATTTT
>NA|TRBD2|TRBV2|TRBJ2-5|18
CASADSQRGARGKETQYF
TGTGCCAGCGCTGACAGCCAGCGGGGGGCCCGGGGTAAAGAGACCCAGTACTTC
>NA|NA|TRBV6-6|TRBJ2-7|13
CASRGTYSYEQYF
TGTGCCAGCAGAGGGACGTACTCCTACGAGCAGTACTTC
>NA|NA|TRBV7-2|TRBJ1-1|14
CASSSHGGTTEAFF
TGTGCCAGCAGCTCGCACGGGGGAACGACTGAAGCTTTCTTT
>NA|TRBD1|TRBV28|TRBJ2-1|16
CASSLPTGGTYNEQFF
TGTGCCAGCAGCCTCCCGACAGGGGGCACCTACAATGAGCAGTTCTTC
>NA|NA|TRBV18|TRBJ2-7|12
CASSPAGREQYF
TGTGCCAGCTCACCGGCGGGGCGCGAGCAGTACTTC
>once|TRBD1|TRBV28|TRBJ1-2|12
CATQTGDYGYTF
TGTGCCACCCAGACAGGGGACTATGGCTACACCTTC
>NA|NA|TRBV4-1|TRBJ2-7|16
CASSLGQTGALYEQYF
TGCGCCAGCAGCCTCGGGCAGACAGGAGCACTCTACGAGCAGTACTTC
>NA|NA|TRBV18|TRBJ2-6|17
CASSPLGRDSGANVLTF
TGTGCCAGCTCACCCCTGGGCAGGGACTCTGGGGCCAACGTCCTGACTTTC
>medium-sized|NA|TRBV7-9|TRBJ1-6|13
CASSLGVFSPLHF
TGTGCCAGCAGCTTAGGGGTATTCTCACCCCTCCACTTT
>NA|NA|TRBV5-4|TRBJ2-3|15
CASSRGGGSTDTQYF
TGTGCCAGCAGCCGCGGGGGCGGAAGCACAGATACGCAGTATTTT
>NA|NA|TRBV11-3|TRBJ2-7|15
CASSLGSGVAYEQYF
TGTGCCAGCAGCTTAGGCTCGGGCGTCGCCTACGAGCAGTACTTC
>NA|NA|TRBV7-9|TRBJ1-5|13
CASSLDRDQPQHF
TGTGCCAGCAGCTTAGACAGGGATCAGCCCCAGCATTTT
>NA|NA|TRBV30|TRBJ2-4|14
CAWSLLAAKNIQYF
TGTGCCTGGAGCCTTCTTGCAGCGAAAAACATTCAGTACTTC
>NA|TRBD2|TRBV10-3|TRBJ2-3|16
CAITPRAAGGSDTQYF
TGTGCCATCACCCCCCGCGCAGCGGGGGGGTCGGATACGCAGTATTTT